These T cell receptor beta chains were read from a single sample in a study of OX40 agonist ivuxolimab in advanced cancers. The protocol was immunoSEQ multiplex PCR, while the TCRdb copy is restricted to in-frame clones and leaves out a portion. This table has some 65,000 clones, 87% appearing once. The source was CD4+ or CD8+ T cells sorted from blood, collected in a trial of the OX40 agonist ivuxolimab. The receptors shown here come from an adult with an advanced solid tumor such as melanoma, head and neck, liver or kidney cancer. Each CDR3 is given with its conserved first and last residue. A D gene is named only where the DNA matches it firmly. The listing skips clone size in some rows; elsewhere it reads once, few, many or a size class.

D	V	J	size	DNA	CDR3
.	TRBV6-5	TRBJ2-3	once	TGTGCCAGCAGTCTAGGGGGGGTCACAGATACGCAGTATTTT	CASSLGGVTDTQYF
.	TRBV7-2	TRBJ1-3	.	TGTGCCAGCAGCTTAGACCCGGGGCGGAACACCATATATTTT	CASSLDPGRNTIYF
TRBD1	TRBV19	TRBJ2-3	.	TGTGCCAGCTGGGACAGGAGGGGCACAGATACGCAGTATTTT	CASWDRRGTDTQYF
.	TRBV29-1	TRBJ2-2	.	TGCAGCGCCCCTAGACAGAACACCGGGGAGCTGTTTTTT	CSAPRQNTGELFF
TRBD1	TRBV7-8	TRBJ1-4	.	TGTGCCAGCAGCTTAGTTATAACTGGAGGGGGCCATGAAAAACTGTTTTTT	CASSLVITGGGHEKLFF
TRBD2	TRBV5-6	TRBJ2-5	.	TGTGCCAGCAGCTTGGTAGGGAGGGCAGAGACCCAGTACTTC	CASSLVGRAETQYF
TRBD1	TRBV6-1	TRBJ2-7	.	TGTGCCAGTCGACAGGGGATCGCCTACGAGCAGTACTTC	CASRQGIAYEQYF
TRBD1	TRBV19	TRBJ1-3	.	TGTGCCAGTAGTAAAGGAGGACAGGAGTATCGAAACACCATATATTTT	CASSKGGQEYRNTIYF
TRBD2	TRBV7-9	TRBJ2-1	once	TGTGCCAGCTCCCGGGGGGTGTACAATGAGCAGTTCTTC	CASSRGVYNEQFF
.	TRBV5-1	TRBJ2-5	.	TGCGCCAGCAGCCTCTCCGGGACGGCCCAGGGGACCCAGTACTTC	CASSLSGTAQGTQYF
.	TRBV19	TRBJ1-3	.	TGTGCCAGTAGTATTTGGCGGAACTCTGGAAACACCATATATTTT	CASSIWRNSGNTIYF
.	TRBV18	TRBJ1-1	.	TGTGCCAGCTCACCTAAGGGAAATTCGGAAATGAACACTGAAGCTTTCTTT	CASSPKGNSEMNTEAFF
.	TRBV6-5	TRBJ2-5	.	TGTGCCAGCCGGACCCCTTCGGAGGAGACCCAGTACTTC	CASRTPSEETQYF
.	TRBV7-2	TRBJ1-2	.	TGTGCCAGCAGCTTCGAAGGGCTTAGCGGCTACACCTTC	CASSFEGLSGYTF
.	TRBV27	TRBJ2-5	.	TGTGCCAGCAGTTTAAGCAGGGTGGCAGAGACCCAGTACTTC	CASSLSRVAETQYF
.	TRBV6-6	TRBJ2-1	.	TGTGCCACCAAAGGCCCTCAGTTGGAGCAGTTCTTC	CATKGPQLEQFF
.	TRBV9	TRBJ2-5	.	TGTGCCAGCAGCCCGATCGGTGAAGAGACCCAGTACTTC	CASSPIGEETQYF
.	TRBV7-3	TRBJ1-6	.	TGTGCCAGCAGCCGTCGTAGCGGGGCGGGCCATTCACCCCTCCACTTT	CASSRRSGAGHSPLHF
.	TRBV10-3	TRBJ1-1	.	TGTGCCATCAGTGAGCAACAGAGAAACACTGAAGCTTTCTTT	CAISEQQRNTEAFF
.	TRBV5-3	TRBJ2-7	.	TGTGCCCAACGGATCTACGAGCAGTACTTC	CAQRIYEQYF
.	TRBV5-6	TRBJ1-5	.	TGTGCCAGCAGCACCCTGGGGGTCACTCAGCCCCAGCATTTT	CASSTLGVTQPQHF
TRBD2	TRBV2	TRBJ2-5	.	TGTGCCAGCAGTGAAGCCGGAACTAGCGGGGGAGAGACCCAGTACTTC	CASSEAGTSGGETQYF
.	TRBV5-6	TRBJ2-7	.	TGTGCCAGCAGCTTTGCCGGTAGGGCCTACGAGCAGTACTTC	CASSFAGRAYEQYF
.	TRBV11-2	TRBJ1-1	.	TGTGCCAGCAGCTTAGACGGGGGTTTAGCTGAAGCTTTCTTT	CASSLDGGLAEAFF
.	TRBV30	TRBJ2-3	.	TGTGCCTGGAGTGTACACTGGGCAGATACGCAGTATTTT	CAWSVHWADTQYF
.	TRBV16	TRBJ1-4	once	TGTGCCAGCGTCACAGGGCGGTTCTCAACTAATGAAAAACTGTTTTTT	CASVTGRFSTNEKLFF
.	TRBV2	TRBJ1-3	.	TGTGCCAGCAACCGGGGGCCTGGAAACACCATATATTTT	CASNRGPGNTIYF
TRBD1	TRBV14	TRBJ2-2	.	TGTGCCAGCAGCCAACAATCTGGGACAGGGCCGAACACCGGGGAGCTGTTTTTT	CASSQQSGTGPNTGELFF
.	TRBV10-1	TRBJ1-5	.	TGCGCCAGCAGTCAAACCCCAGGTCAGCCCCAGCATTTT	CASSQTPGQPQHF
TRBD2	TRBV5-1	TRBJ2-3	.	TGCGCCAGCAGCTTGCGGGGGGACACAGATACGCAGTATTTT	CASSLRGDTDTQYF
.	TRBV10-2	TRBJ1-4	.	TGCGCCAGCAGTGTCGAGTCAACTAATGAAAAACTGTTTTTT	CASSVESTNEKLFF
TRBD1	TRBV7-9	TRBJ1-2	.	TGTGCCAGCAGCCGGGACAGCCCCCACGACTATGGCTACACCTTC	CASSRDSPHDYGYTF